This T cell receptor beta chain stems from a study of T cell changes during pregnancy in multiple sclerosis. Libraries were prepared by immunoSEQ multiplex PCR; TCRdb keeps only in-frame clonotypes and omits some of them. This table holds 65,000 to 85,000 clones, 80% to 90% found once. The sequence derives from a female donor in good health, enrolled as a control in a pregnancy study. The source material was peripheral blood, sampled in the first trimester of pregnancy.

DNA of the CDR3: TGTGCCAGCAGTGAGACTAGCGGGACTCCAGATACGCAGTATTTT. Its translation: CASSETSGTPDTQYF. The V call is TRBV6-4, the J call TRBJ2-3, with TRBD2 matching 11 bases. This CDR3 is 15 amino acids long. Losses at the gene ends were 3 bases for V and 4 bases for J; bases not matched to a gene: 3. Germline V lookup: CDR1 MRHNA, CDR2 SNTAGT.